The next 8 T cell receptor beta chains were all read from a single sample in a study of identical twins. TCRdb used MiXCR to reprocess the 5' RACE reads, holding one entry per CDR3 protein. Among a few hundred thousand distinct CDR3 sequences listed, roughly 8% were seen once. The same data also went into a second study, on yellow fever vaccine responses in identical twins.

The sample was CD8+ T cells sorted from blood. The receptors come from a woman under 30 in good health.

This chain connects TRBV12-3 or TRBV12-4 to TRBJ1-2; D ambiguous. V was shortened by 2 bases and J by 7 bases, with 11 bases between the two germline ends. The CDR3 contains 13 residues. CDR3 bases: TGTGCCAGCAGTTTACAGGTCTTGGGTGGCTACACCTTC. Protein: CASSLQVLGGYTF.

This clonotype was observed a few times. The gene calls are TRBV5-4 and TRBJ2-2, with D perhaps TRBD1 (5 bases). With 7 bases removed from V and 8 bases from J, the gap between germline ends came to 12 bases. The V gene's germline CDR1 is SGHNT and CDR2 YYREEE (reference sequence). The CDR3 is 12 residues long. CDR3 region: CASYRLSGELFF. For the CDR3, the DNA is TGTGCCAGCTACAGGCTCTCAGGGGAGCTGTTTTTT.

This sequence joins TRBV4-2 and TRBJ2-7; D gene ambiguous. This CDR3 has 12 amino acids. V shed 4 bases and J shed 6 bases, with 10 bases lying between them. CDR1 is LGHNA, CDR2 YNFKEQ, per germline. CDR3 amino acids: CASSRVLGEQYF. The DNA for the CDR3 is TGTGCCAGCAGCCGGGTCCTGGGCGAGCAGTACTTC.

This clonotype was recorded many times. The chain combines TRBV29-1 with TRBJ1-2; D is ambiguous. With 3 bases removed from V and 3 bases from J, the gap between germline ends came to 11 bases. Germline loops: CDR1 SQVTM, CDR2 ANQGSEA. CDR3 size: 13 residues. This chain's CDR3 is CSVEFLGDYGYTF. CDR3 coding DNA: TGCAGCGTTGAGTTTCTGGGAGACTATGGCTACACCTTC.

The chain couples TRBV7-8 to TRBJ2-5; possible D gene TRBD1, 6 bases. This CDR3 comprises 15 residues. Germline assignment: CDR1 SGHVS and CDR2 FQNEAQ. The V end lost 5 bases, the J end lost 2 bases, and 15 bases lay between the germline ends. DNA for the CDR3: TGTGCCAGCAGCCCGTGGACAGCTCAACAAGAGACCCAGTACTTC. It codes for CASSPWTAQQETQYF.

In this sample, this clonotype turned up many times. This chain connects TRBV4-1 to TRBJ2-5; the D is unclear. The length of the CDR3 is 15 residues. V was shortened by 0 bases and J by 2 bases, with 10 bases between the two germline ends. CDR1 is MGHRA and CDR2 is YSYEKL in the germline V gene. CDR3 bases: TGCGCCAGCAGCCAAGATCAGCTACCTCAAGAGACCCAGTACTTC. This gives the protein CASSQDQLPQETQYF.

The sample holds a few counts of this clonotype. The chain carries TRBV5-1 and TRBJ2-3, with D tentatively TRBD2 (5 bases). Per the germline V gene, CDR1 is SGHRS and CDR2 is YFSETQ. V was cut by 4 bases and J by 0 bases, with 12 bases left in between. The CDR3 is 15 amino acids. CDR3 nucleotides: TGCGCCAGCAGCCCCGGACTTTCCAGCACAGATACGCAGTATTTT. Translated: CASSPGLSSTDTQYF.

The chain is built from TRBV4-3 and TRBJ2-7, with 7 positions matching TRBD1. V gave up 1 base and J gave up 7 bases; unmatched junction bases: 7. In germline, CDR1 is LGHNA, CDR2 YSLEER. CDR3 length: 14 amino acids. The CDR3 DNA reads TGCGCCAGCAGCCAAGGGGTAGGGGGCGAAGAGCAGTACTTC. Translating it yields CASSQGVGGEEQYF.